This T cell receptor beta chain is from a study of blood T cell repertoires in COVID-19. Data came from immunoSEQ multiplex PCR; TCRdb stores just in-frame clones and leaves some out. The sample has approximately 78,000 clones; approximately 87% are singletons. The CDR3 contains 14 residues. Germline lookup yields CDR1 GTSNPN and CDR2 SVGIG (reference sequence). Deletions cut 3 bases from V and 0 bases from J, with 9 bases between. This clonotype was obtained from a woman aged 80 or over with acute or convalescent COVID-19. The chain couples TRBV30 to TRBJ1-5; no clear D. Sequenced material: peripheral blood. The CDR3 DNA sequence: TGTGCCTGGAGGGGCAGCAATAGCAATCAGCCCCAGCATTTT. It yields the protein CAWRGSNSNQPQHF.